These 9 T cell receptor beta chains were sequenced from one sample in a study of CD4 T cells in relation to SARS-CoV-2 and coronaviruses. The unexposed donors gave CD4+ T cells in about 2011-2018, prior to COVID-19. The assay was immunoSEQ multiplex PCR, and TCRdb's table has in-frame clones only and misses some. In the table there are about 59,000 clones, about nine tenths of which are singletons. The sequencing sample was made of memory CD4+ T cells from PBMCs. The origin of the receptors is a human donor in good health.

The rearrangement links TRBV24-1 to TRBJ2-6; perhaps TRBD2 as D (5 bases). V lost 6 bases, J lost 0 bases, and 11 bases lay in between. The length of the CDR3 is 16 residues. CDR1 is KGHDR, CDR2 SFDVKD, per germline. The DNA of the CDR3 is TGTGCCACCAGTTACGGGATGAGCTCTGGGGCCAACGTCCTGACTTTC. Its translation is CATSYGMSSGANVLTF.

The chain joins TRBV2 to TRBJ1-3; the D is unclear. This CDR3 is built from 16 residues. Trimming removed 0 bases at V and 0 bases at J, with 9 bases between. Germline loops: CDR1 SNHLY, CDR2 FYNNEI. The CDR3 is CASSEAVGNSGNTIYF. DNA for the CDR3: TGTGCCAGCAGTGAAGCGGTGGGGAACTCTGGAAACACCATATATTTT.

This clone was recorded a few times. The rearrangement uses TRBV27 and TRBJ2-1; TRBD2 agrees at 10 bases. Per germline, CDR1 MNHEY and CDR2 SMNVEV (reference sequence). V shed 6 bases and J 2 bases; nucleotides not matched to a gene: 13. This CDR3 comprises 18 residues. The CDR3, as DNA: TGTGCCAGCAGGCCCGGGCTAGCGGGAGTTGGGCCCTACAATGAGCAGTTCTTC. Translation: CASRPGLAGVGPYNEQFF.

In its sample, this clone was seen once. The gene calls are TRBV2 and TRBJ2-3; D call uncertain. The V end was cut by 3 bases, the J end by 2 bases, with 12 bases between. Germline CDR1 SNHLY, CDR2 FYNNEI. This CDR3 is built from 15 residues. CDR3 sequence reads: CASSEGQEYTDTQYF. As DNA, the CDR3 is TGTGCCAGCAGTGAGGGTCAGGAGTACACAGATACGCAGTATTTT.

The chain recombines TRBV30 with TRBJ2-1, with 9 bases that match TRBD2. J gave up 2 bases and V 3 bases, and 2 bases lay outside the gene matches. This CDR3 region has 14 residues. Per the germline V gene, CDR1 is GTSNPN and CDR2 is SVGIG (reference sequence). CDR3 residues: CAWRASGTYNEQFF. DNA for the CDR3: TGTGCCTGGAGGGCTAGCGGGACCTACAATGAGCAGTTCTTC.

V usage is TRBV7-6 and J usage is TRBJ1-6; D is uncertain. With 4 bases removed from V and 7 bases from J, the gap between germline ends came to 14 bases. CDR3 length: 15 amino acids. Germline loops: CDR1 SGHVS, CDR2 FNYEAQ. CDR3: CASSSGPGINSPLHF. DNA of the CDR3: TGTGCCAGCAGCTCCGGGCCCGGCATAAATTCACCCCTCCACTTT.

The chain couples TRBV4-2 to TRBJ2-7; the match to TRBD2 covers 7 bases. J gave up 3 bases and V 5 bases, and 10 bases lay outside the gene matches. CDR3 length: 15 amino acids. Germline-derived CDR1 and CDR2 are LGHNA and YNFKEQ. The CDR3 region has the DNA TGTGCCAGCAGCTTGAGCGGGACTATGGGCTACGAGCAGTACTTC. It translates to CASSLSGTMGYEQYF.

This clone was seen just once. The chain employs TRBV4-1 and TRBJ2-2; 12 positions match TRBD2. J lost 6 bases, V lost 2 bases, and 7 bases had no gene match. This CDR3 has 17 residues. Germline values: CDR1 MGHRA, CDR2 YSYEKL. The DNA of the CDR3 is TGCGCCAGCAGCCAATCGAGACTAGCGGGAGCGGCCGGGGAGCTGTTTTTT. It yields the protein CASSQSRLAGAAGELFF.

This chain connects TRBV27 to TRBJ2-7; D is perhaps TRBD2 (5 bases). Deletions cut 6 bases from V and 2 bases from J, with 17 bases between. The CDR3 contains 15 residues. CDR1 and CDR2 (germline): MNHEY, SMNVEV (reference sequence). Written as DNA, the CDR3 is TGTGCCAGCAGATTAGCTGGGAGTTCCCCCTACGAGCAGTACTTC. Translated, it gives CASRLAGSSPYEQYF.